These 8 T cell receptor beta chains share one sample of origin, sequenced in a study of T cell repertoires in ileal Crohn's disease. Produced via immunoSEQ multiplex PCR; TCRdb's table is partial and in-frame only. The data contain 6,500 to 10,000 clones, around three quarters of them singletons. The sample consisted of ileal tissue. All receptors come from an adult with Crohn's disease.

J is TRBJ1-1 and V is TRBV9; D is uncertain. This CDR3 has 14 amino acids. Trimming removed 1 base at V and 0 bases at J, with 7 bases between. Per germline, CDR1 SGDLS and CDR2 YYNGEE. The CDR3 coding sequence is TGTGCCAGCAGCGTATCACAGATGAACACTGAAGCTTTCTTT. Translation gives CASSVSQMNTEAFF.

This chain connects TRBV2 to TRBJ2-1, with 12 nucleotides matching TRBD2. The CDR3 extends over 16 amino acids. Trimming removed 6 bases from V and 2 bases from J; junction bases left unmatched: 5. Germline CDR1 reads SNHLY; CDR2 reads FYNNEI. This chain's CDR3 is CASRKTSGGAYNEQFF. CDR3 coding DNA: TGTGCCAGCAGGAAGACTAGCGGGGGAGCCTACAATGAGCAGTTCTTC.

The chain carries TRBV11-1 and TRBJ2-3, with a possible D match to TRBD2 (5 bases). CDR1 and CDR2 from the germline V gene are SGHAT and FQDESV (reference sequence). The CDR3 consists of 14 residues. Trimming removed 8 bases from V and 3 bases from J, with 15 bases in between. The CDR3 reads CASSSRGLTDTQYF. As DNA, the CDR3 is TGTGCCAGCTCCTCTCGCGGGTTAACAGATACGCAGTATTTT.

The chain couples TRBV2 to TRBJ2-1; 7 bases fit TRBD2. V was clipped by 8 bases and J by 4 bases; unmatched bases: 11. The CDR3 is 15 amino acids. Germline-derived CDR1 and CDR2 are SNHLY and FYNNEI. DNA for the CDR3: TGTGCCAGCGTAGAGTCTAGCGGCAATTACAATGAGCAGTTCTTC. Residues: CASVESSGNYNEQFF.

The chain couples TRBV27 to TRBJ2-7, with D possibly TRBD2 on 6 matching bases. Per the germline V gene, CDR1 is MNHEY and CDR2 is SMNVEV (reference sequence). This CDR3 contains 13 residues. V dropped 3 bases and J dropped 4 bases, with 10 bases sitting between them. In DNA, the CDR3 is TGTGCCAGCAGTTTCACCGGGAGATACGAGCAGTACTTC. It encodes CASSFTGRYEQYF.

This clone was seen more than once but under ten times. This sequence joins TRBV7-2 and TRBJ2-5; D is ambiguous. CDR1 SGHTA and CDR2 FQGNSA come from the germline V gene. This CDR3 is 12 amino acids long. V was pared by 2 bases and J by 4 bases, with 5 bases between. In DNA, the CDR3 is TGTGCCAGCAGCTTAAGCCGAGAGACCCAGTACTTC. This codes for CASSLSRETQYF.

The chain uses TRBV7-3 and TRBJ2-1, with a possible D match to TRBD2 (6 bases). Per the germline V gene, CDR1 is SGHTA and CDR2 is FQGTGA. Trimming took off 6 bases at V and 0 bases at J, with 15 bases between the two ends. The CDR3 runs to 16 residues. The CDR3 here is CASSPSRGSSYNEQFF. CDR3 bases: TGTGCCAGCAGTCCATCTCGGGGGAGCTCCTACAATGAGCAGTTCTTC.

The chain recombines TRBV6-5 with TRBJ2-1, with 7 bases fitting TRBD1. CDR1 is MNHEY, CDR2 SVGAGI, per germline. Germline trimming cut 2 bases from V and 8 bases from J; bases unmatched to any gene: 3. The CDR3 has 13 amino acids. DNA of the CDR3: TGTGCCAGCAGTTACACAGGGGACGATGAGCAGTTCTTC. The encoded protein is CASSYTGDDEQFF.